This T cell receptor (beta chain) was documented in a study of spatial heterogeneity in lung cancer. Study-level background: The donors were more than 70 patients with non-small cell lung cancer that was early-stage and untreated. Averaged across combinations, each unique TCR and UMI pairing appeared more than ten times in raw reads, which were uncorrected.

The table lists this clonotype with many counts. Its antigen remains unidentified. Specified time point: blood at routine non-recurrence follow-up after resection. Extraction of whole RNA from tumor, nontumor lung or frozen PBMC preceded unsorted sequencing. Carried by each TCR cDNA molecule was a unique molecular identifier. TCRdb passed the 5' RACE reads through MiXCR, listing each CDR3 protein once. The table lists about 52,000 distinct CDR3 sequences, roughly 7.4% of them singletons. Study-wide results and caveats: The study found ubiquitous expanded tumor TCRs in blood more at resection than follow-up.

The TCR originated in a female donor with early-stage non-small cell lung cancer. The sequences come from PBMCs, collected at follow-up.

DNA for the CDR3: TGTGCCAGCTCATCAGACAGGTTTTCTGGGGCCAACGTCCTGACTTTC. It encodes CASSSDRFSGANVLTF. The genes are TRBV18 and TRBJ2-6; tentative D call: TRBD1 (6 bases). V was pared by 5 bases and J by 1 base, with 12 bases between. The CDR3 totals 16 residues. Germline lookup yields CDR1 KGHSH and CDR2 LQKENI.